This T cell receptor (beta chain) was sequenced in a study of cytomegalovirus exposure and HLA in healthy donors. CDR1 is MNHNS and CDR2 is SASEGT in the germline V gene. The CDR3 has 14 residues. PCR involved 60 Vbeta and 13 Jbeta primers. TCRdb's copy holds only in-frame clones and misses some; the assay was immunoSEQ multiplex PCR. The data show over 110,000 clones, 70% to 80% seen once. The material sequenced was PBMCs. The sequence came from a woman aged 40 to 55 in good health and CMV-seropositive. The rearrangement uses TRBV6-1 and TRBJ2-5; D unclear. Near its end, the DNA agrees better with TRBJ2-7, so the J call may be wrong. The DNA of the CDR3 is TGTGCCAGCAGGAGACTTGCCAACACCTACGAGCAGTACTTC. Encoded protein: CASRRLANTYEQYF.